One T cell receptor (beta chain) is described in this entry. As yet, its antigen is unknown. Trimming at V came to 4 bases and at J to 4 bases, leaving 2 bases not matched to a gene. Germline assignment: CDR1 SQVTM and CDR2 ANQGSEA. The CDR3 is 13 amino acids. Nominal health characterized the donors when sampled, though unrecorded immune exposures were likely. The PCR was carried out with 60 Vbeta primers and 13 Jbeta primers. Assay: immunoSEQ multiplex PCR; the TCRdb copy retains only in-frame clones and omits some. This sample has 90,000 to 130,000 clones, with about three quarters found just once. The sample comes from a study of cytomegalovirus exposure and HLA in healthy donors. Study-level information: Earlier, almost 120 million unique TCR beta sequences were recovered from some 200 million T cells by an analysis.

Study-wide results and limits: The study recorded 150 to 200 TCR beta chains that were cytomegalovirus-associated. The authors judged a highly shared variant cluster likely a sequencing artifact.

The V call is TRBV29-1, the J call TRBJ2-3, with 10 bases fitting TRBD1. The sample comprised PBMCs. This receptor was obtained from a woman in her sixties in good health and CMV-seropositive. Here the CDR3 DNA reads TGCAGCGTTGGGGGACAGGGGTCAGATACGCAGTATTTT. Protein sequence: CSVGGQGSDTQYF.